A selection of T cell receptor beta chains follows, all from one sample in a study of identical twins. Using its own MiXCR run on the 5' RACE reads, TCRdb lists one record per CDR3 protein. The sample contains under 900,000 distinct CDR3 sequences, approximately 18% of which appear only once. These records were also assigned to another study, of T cells expressing NK-cell markers.

Sequencing used PBMCs. Receptor source: a young woman in good health. CDR3s include the opening cysteine and the closing phenylalanine or tryptophan. The D gene is left open where the match is weak. Clone size is given for some rows only: seen once, a few or many times, or a class if the clone is expanded.

j_call: TRBJ2-7; v_call: TRBV29-1; d_call: -; clone_size: -; cdr3_aa: CSVPGHSPYEQYF; cdr3_nt: TGCAGCGTCCCGGGCCATAGTCCCTACGAGCAGTACTTC
j_call: TRBJ2-1; v_call: TRBV4-3; d_call: -; clone_size: few; cdr3_aa: CASSLRNTNNEQFF; cdr3_nt: TGCGCCAGCAGCCTTAGGAACACTAACAATGAGCAGTTCTTC
j_call: TRBJ1-6; v_call: TRBV27; d_call: TRBD1; clone_size: -; cdr3_aa: CASTTLLTGYNSPLHF; cdr3_nt: TGTGCCAGCACCACGCTCCTGACAGGGTATAATTCACCCCTCCACTTT
j_call: TRBJ1-6; v_call: TRBV6-5; d_call: -; clone_size: few; cdr3_aa: CASSYFREGVNSPLHF; cdr3_nt: TGTGCCAGCAGTTATTTTAGGGAGGGAGTCAATTCACCCCTCCACTTT
j_call: TRBJ2-7; v_call: TRBV7-2; d_call: TRBD2; clone_size: many; cdr3_aa: CATREASGRAGDYEQYF; cdr3_nt: TGTGCCACCCGGGAAGCTAGCGGGAGGGCGGGGGACTACGAGCAGTACTTC
j_call: TRBJ2-7; v_call: TRBV10-2; d_call: -; clone_size: -; cdr3_aa: CASLRQGPYEQYF; cdr3_nt: TGCGCCAGCCTGCGTCAGGGACCCTACGAGCAGTACTTC
j_call: TRBJ1-5; v_call: TRBV12-3/TRBV12-4; d_call: -; clone_size: -; cdr3_aa: CASSLDWGGPNQPQHF; cdr3_nt: TGTGCCAGCAGTTTAGATTGGGGAGGGCCTAATCAGCCCCAGCATTTT
j_call: TRBJ2-2; v_call: TRBV9; d_call: -; clone_size: few; cdr3_aa: CASNEGVFTGELFF; cdr3_nt: TGTGCCAGCAATGAGGGAGTATTCACCGGGGAGCTGTTTTTT
j_call: TRBJ2-1; v_call: TRBV29-1; d_call: -; clone_size: -; cdr3_aa: CSVEGVNEQFF; cdr3_nt: TGCAGCGTTGAGGGGGTGAATGAGCAGTTCTTC
j_call: TRBJ2-1; v_call: TRBV7-2; d_call: -; clone_size: -; cdr3_aa: CASSPTMFNEQFF; cdr3_nt: TGTGCCAGCAGCCCCACCATGTTCAATGAGCAGTTCTTC
j_call: TRBJ1-1; v_call: TRBV5-1; d_call: -; clone_size: -; cdr3_aa: CASSAQGMNTEAFF; cdr3_nt: TGCGCCAGCAGCGCACAGGGTATGAACACTGAAGCTTTCTTT
j_call: TRBJ2-7; v_call: TRBV6-2/TRBV6-3; d_call: -; clone_size: -; cdr3_aa: CASINAQQPYEQYF; cdr3_nt: TGTGCCAGCATAAACGCCCAACAGCCCTACGAGCAGTACTTC
j_call: TRBJ2-4; v_call: TRBV12-3/TRBV12-4; d_call: TRBD2; clone_size: many; cdr3_aa: CASSFSSSGGVAKNIQYF; cdr3_nt: TGTGCCAGCAGTTTCTCCTCTAGCGGGGGGGTAGCCAAAAACATTCAGTACTTC
j_call: TRBJ2-7; v_call: TRBV29-1; d_call: TRBD2; clone_size: -; cdr3_aa: CSVGRRLAVEGEQYF; cdr3_nt: TGCAGCGTTGGAAGGAGGCTAGCGGTCGAGGGCGAGCAGTACTTC
j_call: TRBJ2-3; v_call: TRBV6-6; d_call: -; clone_size: -; cdr3_aa: CASSNGYTDTQYF; cdr3_nt: TGTGCCAGCAGTAATGGGTACACAGATACGCAGTATTTT
j_call: TRBJ2-6; v_call: TRBV4-1; d_call: TRBD1; clone_size: -; cdr3_aa: CASSQGQLASSGANVLTF; cdr3_nt: TGCGCCAGCAGCCAGGGACAGTTGGCAAGCTCTGGGGCCAACGTCCTGACTTTC
j_call: TRBJ2-1; v_call: TRBV7-9; d_call: -; clone_size: few; cdr3_aa: CASSPMLANYNEQFF; cdr3_nt: TGTGCCAGCAGCCCCATGCTGGCGAACTACAATGAGCAGTTCTTC
j_call: TRBJ2-5; v_call: TRBV6-5; d_call: TRBD1; clone_size: many; cdr3_aa: CASSYRTGAETQYF; cdr3_nt: TGTGCCAGCAGTTATAGGACAGGGGCAGAGACCCAGTACTTC
j_call: TRBJ2-1; v_call: TRBV15; d_call: -; clone_size: -; cdr3_aa: CATSRDLGLMHEQFF; cdr3_nt: TGTGCCACCAGCAGAGATCTCGGACTCATGCATGAGCAGTTCTTC
j_call: TRBJ2-2; v_call: TRBV11-2; d_call: TRBD2; clone_size: few; cdr3_aa: CASSPSGIGELFF; cdr3_nt: TGTGCCAGCAGCCCAAGCGGGATTGGGGAGCTGTTTTTT
j_call: TRBJ2-1; v_call: TRBV11-1; d_call: TRBD2; clone_size: few; cdr3_aa: CASSSQKRVAGGPSYNEQFF; cdr3_nt: TGTGCCAGCAGCTCCCAAAAGAGAGTAGCGGGGGGCCCCTCCTACAATGAGCAGTTCTTC
j_call: TRBJ1-1; v_call: TRBV20-1; d_call: -; clone_size: -; cdr3_aa: CSASTVRSTEAFF; cdr3_nt: TGCAGTGCTAGTACGGTAAGATCCACTGAAGCTTTCTTT
j_call: TRBJ1-1; v_call: TRBV12-3/TRBV12-4; d_call: -; clone_size: few; cdr3_aa: CASSLVWNTEAFF; cdr3_nt: TGTGCCAGCAGTTTAGTGTGGAACACTGAAGCTTTCTTT
j_call: TRBJ2-3; v_call: TRBV4-2; d_call: TRBD2; clone_size: -; cdr3_aa: CASSQDRAGEGDTQYF; cdr3_nt: TGTGCCAGCAGCCAAGATCGAGCGGGAGAAGGAGATACGCAGTATTTT
j_call: TRBJ2-7; v_call: TRBV10-3; d_call: TRBD2; clone_size: many; cdr3_aa: CAISEYLLAEDEQYF; cdr3_nt: TGTGCCATCAGTGAATACCTACTAGCGGAAGACGAGCAGTACTTC
j_call: TRBJ2-4; v_call: TRBV20-1; d_call: -; clone_size: few; cdr3_aa: CSARDLAGVENIQYF; cdr3_nt: TGCAGTGCTAGAGATTTAGCAGGGGTAGAAAACATTCAGTACTTC
j_call: TRBJ2-3; v_call: TRBV5-8; d_call: -; clone_size: -; cdr3_aa: CASIKADTQYF; cdr3_nt: TGTGCCAGCATCAAGGCAGATACGCAGTATTTT
j_call: TRBJ2-7; v_call: TRBV7-2; d_call: -; clone_size: -; cdr3_aa: CASSLAAEPYEQYF; cdr3_nt: TGTGCCAGCAGCTTAGCGGCAGAGCCCTACGAGCAGTACTTC
j_call: TRBJ2-7; v_call: TRBV6-1; d_call: -; clone_size: few; cdr3_aa: CASSRDGRVWEQYF; cdr3_nt: TGTGCCAGCAGTCGGGACGGCCGGGTTTGGGAGCAGTACTTC
j_call: TRBJ1-2; v_call: TRBV6-5; d_call: TRBD1; clone_size: once; cdr3_aa: CASSYRGQGAPDYGYTF; cdr3_nt: TGTGCCAGCAGTTACCGGGGACAGGGGGCGCCTGACTATGGCTACACCTTC
j_call: TRBJ2-2; v_call: TRBV6-1; d_call: -; clone_size: -; cdr3_aa: CASTEGPNTGELFF; cdr3_nt: TGTGCCAGCACCGAGGGGCCGAACACCGGGGAGCTGTTTTTT
j_call: TRBJ2-7; v_call: TRBV20-1; d_call: -; clone_size: many; cdr3_aa: CSARDLGSSDWNEQYF; cdr3_nt: TGCAGTGCTAGAGATCTTGGGAGCTCCGACTGGAACGAGCAGTACTTC
j_call: TRBJ1-3; v_call: TRBV9; d_call: -; clone_size: -; cdr3_aa: CASSGGGQNTIYF; cdr3_nt: TGTGCCAGCAGCGGAGGGGGTCAAAACACCATATATTTT
j_call: TRBJ2-3; v_call: TRBV20-1; d_call: TRBD2; clone_size: once; cdr3_aa: CSARAPSGRHTQYF; cdr3_nt: TGCAGTGCTAGAGCCCCTAGCGGGAGACATACGCAGTATTTT
j_call: TRBJ2-3; v_call: TRBV25-1; d_call: TRBD2; clone_size: few; cdr3_aa: CASSEERDTDTQYF; cdr3_nt: TGTGCCAGCAGTGAAGAGCGGGACACAGATACGCAGTATTTT
j_call: TRBJ1-6; v_call: TRBV12-3/TRBV12-4; d_call: TRBD1; clone_size: few; cdr3_aa: CASRTGVRPYNSPLHF; cdr3_nt: TGTGCCAGCAGAACAGGGGTTCGGCCCTATAATTCACCCCTCCACTTT
j_call: TRBJ2-1; v_call: TRBV20-1; d_call: TRBD2; clone_size: many; cdr3_aa: CSVWLAGSSSYNEQFF; cdr3_nt: TGCAGTGTTTGGCTAGCGGGTTCCAGCTCCTACAATGAGCAGTTCTTC
j_call: TRBJ1-2; v_call: TRBV7-2; d_call: TRBD1; clone_size: few; cdr3_aa: CASSLGTGTLANYGYTF; cdr3_nt: TGTGCCAGCAGCCTAGGGACAGGCACCCTAGCTAACTATGGCTACACCTTC
j_call: TRBJ2-7; v_call: TRBV12-3/TRBV12-4; d_call: -; clone_size: few; cdr3_aa: CASSFADERYF; cdr3_nt: TGTGCCAGCAGTTTCGCGGACGAAAGGTACTTC
j_call: TRBJ2-5; v_call: TRBV20-1; d_call: -; clone_size: many; cdr3_aa: CSAKGEDQETQYF; cdr3_nt: TGCAGTGCCAAGGGGGAGGACCAAGAGACCCAGTACTTC
j_call: TRBJ2-1; v_call: TRBV29-1; d_call: TRBD2; clone_size: few; cdr3_aa: CSVEGLAGVYNEQFF; cdr3_nt: TGCAGCGTTGAAGGCCTTGCGGGAGTTTACAATGAGCAGTTCTTC
j_call: TRBJ2-7; v_call: TRBV5-5; d_call: TRBD1; clone_size: -; cdr3_aa: CASSSFGQGRVMEQYF; cdr3_nt: TGTGCCAGCAGCTCATTCGGACAGGGGAGAGTAATGGAGCAGTACTTC
j_call: TRBJ2-7; v_call: TRBV12-3/TRBV12-4; d_call: TRBD2; clone_size: few; cdr3_aa: CASSFSGGLPGSEQYF; cdr3_nt: TGTGCCAGCAGTTTTAGCGGGGGACTCCCCGGATCCGAGCAGTACTTC
j_call: TRBJ2-3; v_call: TRBV20-1; d_call: TRBD2; clone_size: -; cdr3_aa: CSARPGTSGYHTTTDTQYF; cdr3_nt: TGCAGTGCTAGACCGGGGACTAGCGGGTATCATACAACCACAGATACGCAGTATTTT
j_call: TRBJ2-7; v_call: TRBV5-6; d_call: TRBD1; clone_size: -; cdr3_aa: CASSATGVVNEQYF; cdr3_nt: TGTGCCAGCAGCGCAACAGGGGTAGTAAACGAGCAGTACTTC
j_call: TRBJ2-5; v_call: TRBV7-9; d_call: -; clone_size: -; cdr3_aa: CASSLAQKGWAETQYF; cdr3_nt: TGTGCCAGCAGCTTAGCGCAAAAGGGATGGGCAGAGACCCAGTACTTC